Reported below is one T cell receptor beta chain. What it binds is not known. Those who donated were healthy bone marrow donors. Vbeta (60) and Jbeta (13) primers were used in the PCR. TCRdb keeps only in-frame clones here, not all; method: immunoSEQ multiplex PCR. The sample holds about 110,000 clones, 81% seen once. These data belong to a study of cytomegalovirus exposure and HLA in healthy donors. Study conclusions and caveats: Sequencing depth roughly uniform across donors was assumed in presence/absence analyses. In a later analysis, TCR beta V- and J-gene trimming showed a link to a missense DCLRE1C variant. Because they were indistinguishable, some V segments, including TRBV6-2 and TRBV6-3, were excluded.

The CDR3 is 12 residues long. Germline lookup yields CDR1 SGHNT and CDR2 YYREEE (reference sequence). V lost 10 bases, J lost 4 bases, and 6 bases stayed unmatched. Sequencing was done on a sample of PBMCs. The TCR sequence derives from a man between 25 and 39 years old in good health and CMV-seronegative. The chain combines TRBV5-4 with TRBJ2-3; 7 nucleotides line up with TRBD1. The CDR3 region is CAGARGPDTQYF. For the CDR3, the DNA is TGTGCCGGAGCGAGGGGGCCAGATACGCAGTATTTT.